There are a few counts of the clone carrying this TCR beta chain. What it recognizes is unknown. The sample comes from a study of vaccination and CD4 T cells after COVID-19. V lost 4 bases to trimming and J lost 0 bases, with 10 bases between them. This CDR3 has 14 amino acids. Germline V gives CDR1 DFQATT, CDR2 SNEGSKA (reference sequence). The treatment was: roughly nine-day PBMC culture with coronavirus spike peptide pools or control peptides (ViraFEST assay). With peptide pools, ViraFEST first expanded antigen-specific T cells and afterwards sequenced their TCRs. Sequencing of DNA taken from cultured CD4+ T cells relied on the Oncomine TCR Beta short-read assay. A single record per CDR3 protein comes from TCRdb applying MiXCR to the PCR reads. The sample yields over 15,000 distinct CDR3 sequences, 45% to 65% seen once.

The TCR was taken from a human donor with COVID-19. This chain uses TRBV20-1 with TRBJ2-4; no clear D gene. Sequences were derived from cultured CD4+ T cells from blood, sampled after SARS-CoV-2 vaccination. The CDR3 reads CSATDRKAKNIQYF. Here the CDR3 DNA reads TGCAGTGCTACAGACCGCAAAGCCAAAAACATTCAGTACTTC.